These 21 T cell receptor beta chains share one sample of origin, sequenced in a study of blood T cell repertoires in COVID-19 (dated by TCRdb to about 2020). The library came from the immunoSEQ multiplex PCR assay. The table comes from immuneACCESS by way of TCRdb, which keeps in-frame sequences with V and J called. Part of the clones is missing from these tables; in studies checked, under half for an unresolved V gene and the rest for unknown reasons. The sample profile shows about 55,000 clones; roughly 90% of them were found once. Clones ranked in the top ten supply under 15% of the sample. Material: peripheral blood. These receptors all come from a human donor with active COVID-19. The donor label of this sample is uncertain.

CDR3 coding DNA: TGTGCCAGCAGCCTGAGTGGACAGGGGGCCCGGGGCTATGGCTACACCTTC. Translating gives CASSLSGQGARGYGYTF. This sequence joins TRBV5-4 and TRBJ1-2; 11 bases line up with TRBD1. CDR3 length: 17 amino acids. The ends lost 4 bases at V and 4 bases at J; junction bases unmatched: 12. Germline CDR1 and CDR2: SGHNT and YYREEE (reference sequence).

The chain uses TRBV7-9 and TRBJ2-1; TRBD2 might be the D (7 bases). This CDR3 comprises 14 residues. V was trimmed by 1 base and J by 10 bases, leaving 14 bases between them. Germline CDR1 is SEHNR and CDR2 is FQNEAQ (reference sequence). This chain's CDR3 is CASSLEGGDYEQFF. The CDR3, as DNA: TGTGCCAGCAGCTTAGAAGGGGGGGACTACGAGCAGTTCTTC.

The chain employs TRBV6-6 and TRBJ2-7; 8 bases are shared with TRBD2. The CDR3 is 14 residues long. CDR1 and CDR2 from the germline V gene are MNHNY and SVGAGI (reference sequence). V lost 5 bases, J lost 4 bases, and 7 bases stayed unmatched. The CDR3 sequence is CASSHLPGGYEQYF. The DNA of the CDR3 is TGTGCCAGCAGTCATTTACCGGGAGGGTACGAGCAGTACTTC.

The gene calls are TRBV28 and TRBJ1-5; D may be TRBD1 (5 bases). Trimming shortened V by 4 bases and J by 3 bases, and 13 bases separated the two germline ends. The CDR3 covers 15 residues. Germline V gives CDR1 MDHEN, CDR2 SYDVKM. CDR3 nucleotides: TGTGCCAGCAGTTCCTGGGGGGGGTTCAATCAGCCCCAGCATTTT. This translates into CASSSWGGFNQPQHF.

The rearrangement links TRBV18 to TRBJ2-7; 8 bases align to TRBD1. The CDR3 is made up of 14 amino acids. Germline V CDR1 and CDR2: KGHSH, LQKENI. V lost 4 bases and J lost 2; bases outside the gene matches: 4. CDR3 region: CASSRQGSAYEQYV. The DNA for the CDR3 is TGTGCCAGCTCACGACAGGGGAGCGCCTACGAGCAGTACGTC.

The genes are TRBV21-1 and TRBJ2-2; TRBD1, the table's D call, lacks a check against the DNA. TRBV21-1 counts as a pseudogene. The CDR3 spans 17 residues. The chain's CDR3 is CASSRPGGQGNTGELFF. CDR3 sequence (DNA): TGTGCCAGCAGCCGGCCAGGGGGACAGGGTAACACCGGGGAGCTGTTTTTT.

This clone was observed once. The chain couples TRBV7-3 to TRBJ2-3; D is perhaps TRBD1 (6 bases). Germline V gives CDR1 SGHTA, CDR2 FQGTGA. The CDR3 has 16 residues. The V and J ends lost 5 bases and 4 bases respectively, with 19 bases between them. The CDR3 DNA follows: TGTGCCAGCAGCGCCCCAACAGGGAGAGACTCAGATACGCAGTATTTT. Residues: CASSAPTGRDSDTQYF.

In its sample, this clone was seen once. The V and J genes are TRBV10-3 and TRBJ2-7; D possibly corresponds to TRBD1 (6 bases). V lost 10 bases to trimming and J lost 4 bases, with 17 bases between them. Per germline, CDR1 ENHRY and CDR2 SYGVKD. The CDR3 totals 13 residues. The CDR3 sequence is CATSGQTKYEQYV. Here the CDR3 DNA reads TGTGCCACAAGCGGACAGACAAAATACGAGCAGTACGTC.

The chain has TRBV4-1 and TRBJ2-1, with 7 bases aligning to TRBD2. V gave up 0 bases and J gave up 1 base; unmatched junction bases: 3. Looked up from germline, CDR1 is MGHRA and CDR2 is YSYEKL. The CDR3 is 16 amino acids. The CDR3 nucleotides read TGCGCCAGCAGCCAAGACTTGCGGGAGTCCTACAATGAGCAGTTCTTC. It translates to CASSQDLRESYNEQFF.

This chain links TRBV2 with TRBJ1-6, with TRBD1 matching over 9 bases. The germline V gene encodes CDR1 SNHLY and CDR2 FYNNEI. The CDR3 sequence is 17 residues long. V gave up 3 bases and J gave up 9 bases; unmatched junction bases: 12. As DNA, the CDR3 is TGTGCCAGCAGTGAGGAGAAAGGACAGGGGACGGGTTCACCCCTCCACTTT. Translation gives CASSEEKGQGTGSPLHF.

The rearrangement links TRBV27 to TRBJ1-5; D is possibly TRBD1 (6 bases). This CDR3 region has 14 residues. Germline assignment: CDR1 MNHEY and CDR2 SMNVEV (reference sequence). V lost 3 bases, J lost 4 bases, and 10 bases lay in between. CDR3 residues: CASSLGGGNQPQHF. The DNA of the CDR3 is TGTGCCAGCAGTTTGGGAGGGGGGAATCAGCCCCAGCATTTT.

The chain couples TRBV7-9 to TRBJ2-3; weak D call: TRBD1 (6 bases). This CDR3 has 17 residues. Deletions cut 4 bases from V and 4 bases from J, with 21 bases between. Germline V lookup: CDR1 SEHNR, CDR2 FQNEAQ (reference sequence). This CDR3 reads CASSSDWGPQKADTQYF. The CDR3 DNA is TGTGCCAGCAGCTCCGACTGGGGGCCCCAGAAGGCAGATACGCAGTATTTT.

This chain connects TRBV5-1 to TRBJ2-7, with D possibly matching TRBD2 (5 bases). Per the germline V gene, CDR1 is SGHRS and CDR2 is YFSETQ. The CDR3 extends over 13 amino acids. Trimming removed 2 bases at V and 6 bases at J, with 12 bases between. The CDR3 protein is CASSFEGRGEQYF. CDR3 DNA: TGCGCCAGCAGCTTCGAGGGCCGGGGCGAGCAGTACTTC.

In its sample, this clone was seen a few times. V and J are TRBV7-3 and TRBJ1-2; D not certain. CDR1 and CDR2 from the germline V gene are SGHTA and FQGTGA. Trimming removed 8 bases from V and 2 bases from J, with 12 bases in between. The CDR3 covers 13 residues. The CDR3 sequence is CASPREENYGYTF. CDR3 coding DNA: TGTGCCAGCCCCCGGGAGGAAAACTATGGCTACACCTTC. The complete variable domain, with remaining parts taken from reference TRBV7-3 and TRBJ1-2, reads GAGVSQTPSNKVTEKGKYVELRCDPISGHTALYWYRQSLGQGPEFLIYFQGTGAADDSGLPNDRFFAVRPEGSVSTLKIQRTERGDSAVYLCASPREENYGYTFGSGTRLTVV.

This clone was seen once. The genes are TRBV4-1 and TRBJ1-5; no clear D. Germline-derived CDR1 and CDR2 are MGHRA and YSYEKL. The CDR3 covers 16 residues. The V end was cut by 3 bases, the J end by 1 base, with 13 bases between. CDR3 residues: CASSQGGQQSNQPQHF. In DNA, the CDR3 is TGCGCCAGCAGCCAGGGAGGGCAGCAAAGCAATCAGCCCCAGCATTTT.

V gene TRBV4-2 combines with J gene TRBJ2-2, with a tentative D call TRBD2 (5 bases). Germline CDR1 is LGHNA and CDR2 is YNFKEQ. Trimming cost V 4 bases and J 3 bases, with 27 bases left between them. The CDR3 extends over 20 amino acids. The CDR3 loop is CASSPGLGSPRPRDTGELFF. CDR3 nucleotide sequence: TGTGCCAGCAGCCCCGGCCTAGGGAGCCCTCGACCCCGGGACACCGGGGAGCTGTTTTTT.

The CDR3 reads CASTLGGGGPYNEQFF. The CDR3 coding sequence is TGTGCCAGCACCCTGGGGGGCGGGGGTCCCTACAATGAGCAGTTCTTC. This chain links TRBV7-3 with TRBJ2-1; maybe TRBD2 (7 bases). Looked up from germline, CDR1 is SGHTA and CDR2 is FQGTGA. The CDR3 totals 16 residues. V was shortened by 7 bases and J by 2 bases, with 18 bases between the two germline ends.

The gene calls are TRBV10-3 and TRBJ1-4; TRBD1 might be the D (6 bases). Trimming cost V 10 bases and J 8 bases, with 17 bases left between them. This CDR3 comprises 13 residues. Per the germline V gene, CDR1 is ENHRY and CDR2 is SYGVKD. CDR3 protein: CASRTDSQEKLFF. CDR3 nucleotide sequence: TGTGCCAGCCGCACGGACAGTCAGGAAAAACTGTTTTTT.

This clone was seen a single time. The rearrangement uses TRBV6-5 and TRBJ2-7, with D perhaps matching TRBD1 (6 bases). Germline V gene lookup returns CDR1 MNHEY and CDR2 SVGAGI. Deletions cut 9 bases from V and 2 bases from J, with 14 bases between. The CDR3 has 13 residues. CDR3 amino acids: CASRQESPYEQYV. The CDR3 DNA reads TGTGCCAGTAGACAGGAATCTCCCTACGAGCAGTACGTC.

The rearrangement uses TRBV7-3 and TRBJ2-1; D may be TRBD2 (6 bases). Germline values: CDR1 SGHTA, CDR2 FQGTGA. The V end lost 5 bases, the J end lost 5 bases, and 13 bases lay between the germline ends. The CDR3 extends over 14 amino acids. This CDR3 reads CASSTRGSNNEQFF. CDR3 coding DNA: TGTGCCAGCAGCACACGGGGGAGTAACAATGAGCAGTTCTTC.

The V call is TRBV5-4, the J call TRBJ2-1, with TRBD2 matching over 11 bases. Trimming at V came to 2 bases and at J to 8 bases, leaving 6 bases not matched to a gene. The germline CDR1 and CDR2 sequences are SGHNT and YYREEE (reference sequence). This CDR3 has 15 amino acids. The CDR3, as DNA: TGTGCCAGCAGCTTAGGGGGACTAGCGGTAGATGAGCAGTTCTTC. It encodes CASSLGGLAVDEQFF. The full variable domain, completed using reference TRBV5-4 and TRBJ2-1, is ETGVTQSPTHLIKTRGQQVTLRCSSQSGHNTVSWYQQALGQGPQFIFQYYREEENGRGNFPPRFSGLQFPNYSSELNVNALELDDSALYLCASSLGGLAVDEQFFGPGTRLTVL.